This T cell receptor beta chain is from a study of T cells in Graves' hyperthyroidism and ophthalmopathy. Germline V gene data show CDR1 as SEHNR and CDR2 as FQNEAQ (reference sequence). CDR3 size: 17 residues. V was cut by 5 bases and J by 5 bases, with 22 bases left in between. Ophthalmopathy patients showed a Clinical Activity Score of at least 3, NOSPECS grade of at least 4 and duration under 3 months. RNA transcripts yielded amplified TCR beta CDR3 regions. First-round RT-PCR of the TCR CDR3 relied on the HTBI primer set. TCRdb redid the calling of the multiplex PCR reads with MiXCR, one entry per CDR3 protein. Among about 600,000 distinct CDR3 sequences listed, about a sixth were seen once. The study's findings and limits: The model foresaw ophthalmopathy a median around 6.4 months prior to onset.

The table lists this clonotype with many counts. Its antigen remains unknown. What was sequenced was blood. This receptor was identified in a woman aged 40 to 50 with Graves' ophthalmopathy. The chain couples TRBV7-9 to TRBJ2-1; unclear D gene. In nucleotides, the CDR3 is TGTGCCAGCAGCCCGTCTCTGGACCCTTGGGAAAACAATGAGCAGTTCTTC. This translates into CASSPSLDPWENNEQFF.